The rows below give T cell receptor beta chains drawn from one sample of a study of identical twins. In TCRdb, the 5' RACE reads were re-called with MiXCR into one record per CDR3 protein. The profile covers approximately 550,000 distinct CDR3 sequences, with about 22% appearing a single time and more than 0.4% taken by the ten largest. The sample was also reused in another study, on yellow fever vaccine responses in identical twins.

The specimen was CD4+ T cells sorted from blood. The receptor set was obtained from a woman in her late teens or twenties in good health. Each CDR3 is given with its conserved first and last residue. Each record gives: V gene, CDR3 protein.

TRBV7-2,CASSRTRLAANTGELFF
TRBV12-5,CASGSGQGAYEQYF
TRBV11-2,CASSSLRGLRPTPSQYF
TRBV20-1,CSARGGLIPNEQFF
TRBV6-5,CASSSPTGQVRGYTF
TRBV24-1,CATSDPDRGYEQYF
TRBV12-3/TRBV12-4,CASSLYAGVETQYF
TRBV4-1,CASSSGGAGRTGELFF
TRBV2,CASSDGVRGYNVEQYF
TRBV7-3,CASSLMTANEAFF
TRBV6-2/TRBV6-3,CASSAGGTGRQETQYF
TRBV7-6,CASNSPGTRQETQYF
TRBV20-1,CSALERGEVGGELFF
TRBV12-3/TRBV12-4,CASRAGGLGQPQHF
TRBV6-1,CASRVQGAQYNEQFF
TRBV7-9,CASSHRTSGYNEQFF
TRBV20-1,CSARDPTRFTDTQYF
TRBV7-8,CASSHWTSPDYEQYF
TRBV7-9,CASSLGRPSGGATDTQYF
TRBV10-3,CAISESMGKETQYF
TRBV6-5,CASSYLESNQPQHF
TRBV7-6,CASSLSEGKTQYF
TRBV5-1,CASRATDTQYF
TRBV24-1,CATSDLGGESSYNEQFF
TRBV2,CASRAGTGNSGANVLTF
TRBV14,CASSRGTGRETQYF
TRBV28,CASSTGTEGLTEAFF
TRBV9,CASSVAPRAGGPNEQFF
TRBV15,CATSMDRDIQYF
TRBV5-1,CASMTDSGANVLTF
TRBV12-3/TRBV12-4,CASSKTGVGANTGELFF
TRBV12-3/TRBV12-4,CASSPPGRYEQYF